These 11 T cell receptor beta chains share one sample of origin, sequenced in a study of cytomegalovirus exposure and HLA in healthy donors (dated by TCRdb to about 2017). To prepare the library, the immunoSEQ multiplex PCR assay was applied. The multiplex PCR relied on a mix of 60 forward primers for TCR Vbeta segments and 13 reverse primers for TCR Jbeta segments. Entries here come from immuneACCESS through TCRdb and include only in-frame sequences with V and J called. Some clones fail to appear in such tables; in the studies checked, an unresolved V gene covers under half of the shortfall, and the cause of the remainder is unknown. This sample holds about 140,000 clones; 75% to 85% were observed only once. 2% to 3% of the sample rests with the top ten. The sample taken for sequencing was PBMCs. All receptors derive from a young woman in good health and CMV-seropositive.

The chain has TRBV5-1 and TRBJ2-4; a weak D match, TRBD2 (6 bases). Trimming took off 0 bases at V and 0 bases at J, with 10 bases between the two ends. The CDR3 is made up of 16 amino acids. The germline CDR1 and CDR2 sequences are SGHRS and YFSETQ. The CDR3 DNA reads TGCGCCAGCAGCTTGGCCGGGGGACTAGCCAAAAACATTCAGTACTTC. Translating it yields CASSLAGGLAKNIQYF.

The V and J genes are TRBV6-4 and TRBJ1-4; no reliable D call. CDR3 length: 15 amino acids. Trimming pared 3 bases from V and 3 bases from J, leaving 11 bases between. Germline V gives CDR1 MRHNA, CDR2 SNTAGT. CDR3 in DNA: TGTGCCAGCAGTGATGTACTTTACCCTAATGAAAAACTGTTTTTT. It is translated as CASSDVLYPNEKLFF.

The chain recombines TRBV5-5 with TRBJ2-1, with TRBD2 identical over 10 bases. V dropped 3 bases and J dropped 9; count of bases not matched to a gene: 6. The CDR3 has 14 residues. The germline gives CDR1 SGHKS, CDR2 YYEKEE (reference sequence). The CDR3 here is CASSSLAGVGEQFF. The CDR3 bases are TGTGCCAGCAGCTCTCTAGCGGGAGTGGGTGAGCAGTTCTTC.

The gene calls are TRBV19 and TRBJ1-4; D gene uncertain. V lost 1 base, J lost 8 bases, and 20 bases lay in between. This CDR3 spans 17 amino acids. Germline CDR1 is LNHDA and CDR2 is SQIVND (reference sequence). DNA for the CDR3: TGTGCCAGTAGTATAGTGGGGAGGGCACCCACAAGAGAAAAACTGTTTTTT. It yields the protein CASSIVGRAPTREKLFF.

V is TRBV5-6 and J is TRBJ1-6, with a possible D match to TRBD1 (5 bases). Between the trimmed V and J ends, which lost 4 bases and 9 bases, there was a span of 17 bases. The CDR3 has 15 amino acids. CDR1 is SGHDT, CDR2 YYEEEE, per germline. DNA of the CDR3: TGTGCCAGCAGCGACAGCCAACGGGGGGTTTCACCCCTCCACTTT. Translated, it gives CASSDSQRGVSPLHF.

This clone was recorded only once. The CDR3 coding sequence is TGTGCCAGCAGTTACTCGCGCGAGGGGGTCTCCTACGAGCAGTACTTC. Its translation is CASSYSREGVSYEQYF. V usage is TRBV6-6 and J usage is TRBJ2-7; D possibly corresponds to TRBD1 (6 bases). The germline V gene has CDR1 MNHNY and CDR2 SVGAGI (reference sequence). The V end was cut by 0 bases, the J end by 0 bases, with 12 bases between. The CDR3 has 16 amino acids.

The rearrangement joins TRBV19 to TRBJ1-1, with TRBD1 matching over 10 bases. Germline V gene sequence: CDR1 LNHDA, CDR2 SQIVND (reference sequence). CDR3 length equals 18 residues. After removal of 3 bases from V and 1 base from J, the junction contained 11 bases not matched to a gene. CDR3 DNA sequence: TGTGCCAGTAGTATTAGTTTGGGACAGGGGAAAAAGAACACTGAAGCTTTCTTT. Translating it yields CASSISLGQGKKNTEAFF.

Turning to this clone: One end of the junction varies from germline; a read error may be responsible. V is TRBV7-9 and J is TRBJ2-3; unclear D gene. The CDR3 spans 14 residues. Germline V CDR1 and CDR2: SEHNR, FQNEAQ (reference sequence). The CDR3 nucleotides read TGTTCCAGCATATCCCGAGCAGCGACAGATACGCAGTATTTT. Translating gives CSSISRAATDTQYF. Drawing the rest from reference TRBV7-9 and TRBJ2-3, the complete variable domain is DTGVSQNPRHKITKRGQNVTFRCDPISEHNRLYWYRQTLGQGPEFLTYFQNEAQLEKSRLLSDRFSAERPKGSFSTLEIQRTEQGDSAMYLCSSISRAATDTQYFGPGTRLTVL.

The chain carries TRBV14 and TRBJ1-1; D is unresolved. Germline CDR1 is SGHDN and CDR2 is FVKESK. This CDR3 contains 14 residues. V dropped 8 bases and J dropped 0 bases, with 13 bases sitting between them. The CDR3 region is CASSVQVVNTEAFF. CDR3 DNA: TGTGCCAGCTCCGTGCAGGTGGTGAACACTGAAGCTTTCTTT.

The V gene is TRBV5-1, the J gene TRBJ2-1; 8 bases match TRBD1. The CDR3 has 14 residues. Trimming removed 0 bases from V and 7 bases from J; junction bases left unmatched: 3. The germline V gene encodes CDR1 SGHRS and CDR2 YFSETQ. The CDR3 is CASSLVTGGNEQFF. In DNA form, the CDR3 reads TGCGCCAGCAGCTTGGTAACAGGGGGGAATGAGCAGTTCTTC.

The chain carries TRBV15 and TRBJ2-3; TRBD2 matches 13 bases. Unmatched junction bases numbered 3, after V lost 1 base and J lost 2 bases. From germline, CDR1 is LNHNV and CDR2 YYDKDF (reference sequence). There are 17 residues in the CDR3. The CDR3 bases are TGTGCCACCAGCAGAGGGACTAGCGGGGGACTCACAGATACGCAGTATTTT. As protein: CATSRGTSGGLTDTQYF.